This TCR beta chain was identified in a study of blood T cells in healthy people across ages (dated by TCRdb to the mid-2010s). For context, the study as a whole: In model experiments, roughly one uniquely barcoded TCR beta cDNA molecule per two T cells was captured by template switching. The study measured age-related changes in TCR beta repertoire diversity using deep sequencing normalized with unique cDNA molecular identifiers. To avoid experimental bias, donors of different ages were randomly spread across the sequencing lanes. The donors were split into four age groups: young (average about 15 years), middle-aged (about 40), aged (roughly 60) and long-lived (roughly 80). The study analyzed two additional independent replicas of 1 million unique cDNA reads from the same blood draw for two donors, one aged 18 to 30 and one aged 80 or older.

The CDR3 runs 14 residues from the cysteine to the phenylalanine. Just the 42-base CDR3 DNA is kept, in frame starting at base 1. The junction shows trimming of 6 bases on V and 4 bases on J, and the gene matches do not reach 7 bases of it. The germline V gene encodes CDR1 SEHNR and CDR2 FQNEAQ (reference sequence). This clonotype was counted ten times or more. Its antigen is still unknown. Qualities for individual bases were not recorded, and no much larger clone is one base off. Overall study results and their limits: The CMV infection status of donors was not known, potentially confounding age-related changes in expanded clonotypes. Since profiling was done on bulk unsorted PBMCs, naive and antigen-experienced compartments could not be conclusively compared. Compared with the aged group, the long-lived group had more naive CD4+ T cells, fewer expanded clones and increased TCR diversity, suggesting age selection. As age increased, observed TCR beta diversity per million T cells dropped in a roughly linear way, and a significant reduction was already evident by age 40. A strong correlation was found between observed TCR beta diversity and the percentage of naive T cells measured by flow cytometry. Total diversity estimates from one million sequenced T cells were considered lower bounds and underestimates.

Libraries came from 5' RACE. TCRdb lists the instrument as Illumina HiSeq 2500. A second PCR of roughly 7 to 11 cycles was performed with a sample-barcoded 5' primer and a J-beta primer mix. Each TCR beta cDNA molecule received a unique molecular identifier from a template-switch 5' adaptor carrying 12 random nucleotides. Each sample yielded at least 3 million CDR3-containing paired-end reads. The Mint cDNA synthesis kit, primed by a TRBC-specific oligonucleotide, was used to synthesize first-strand cDNA from all RNA. All cDNA was treated with uracil-DNA glycosylase and then went through a first 18-cycle PCR with the universal primers M1SS and BC2_uni_R. In the source study's methods: For normalization, 1 million high-quality reads, each with a distinct molecular identifier, were randomly selected from each sample. Reads with shared molecular identifiers were discarded instead of being binned into consensus sequences. MiTCR, with a Q25 quality threshold and the strictest error-elimination algorithm, was used for CDR3 identification, clonotype clustering and error correction. A nonparametric unseen species model with Euler transformation was used to estimate lower-bound total TCR beta diversity. Using fastp at Q25 and MiXCR, TCRdb reprocessed the public reads and kept productive beta chains. Entries that share a CDR3 protein sequence are merged under the most common genes and DNA. TCRdb's processing, not the authors' own work, is the source of the V and J calls. Here the sample has 650,000 to 1,000,000 distinct CDR3 sequences; 36% occur a single time. Of the sample, roughly 13% falls within the top ten clones.

Donors were roughly 40 systemically healthy Caucasian individuals from Russia aged roughly 6 to 90 years. Approximately 9.3 milliliters of peripheral blood were collected from each donor into EDTA-treated Vacutainer tubes. Ficoll-Paque density-gradient centrifugation was used to isolate PBMCs, with at least 6.5 million per sample. Trizol reagent was used to extract total RNA from PBMCs, with at least 6 micrograms per sample. For every donor, an aliquot of PBMCs went through flow cytometry to measure the percentages of naive CD45RAhigh/CD27high T cells. The receptor chain draws on TRBV7-9 and TRBJ2-3; the central 7 bases match TRBD1. The specimen sequenced was blood. The sequence came from a man between 18 and 29 years old in good health. The nucleotides are TGTGCCAGCAGGAAGACAGGGCACCCAGATACGCAGTATTTT. Its protein is CASRKTGHPDTQYF.